A selection of T cell receptor beta chains follows, all from one sample in a study of T-cell memory formation after mild COVID-19. TCRdb recomputed calls from the 5' RACE reads with MiXCR, one row per CDR3 protein. The sample lists more than 85,000 distinct CDR3 sequences, 11% seen once, with approximately 40% in the top ten. Sequencing was performed on PBMCs or a T cell subset sorted from them (not recorded which). The receptor source for this set is a man between 18 and 29 years old who had mild COVID-19 (a few samples of this study predate the infection). Cell type and time point are not known. CDR3s include the opening cysteine and the closing phenylalanine or tryptophan. D genes are given only for firm matches. Expanded clones get a size class; other rows say once, few or many, or leave the size out.

TRBV5-1,TRBD1,many,TRBJ2-7,14,TGCGCCAGCAGCTTGGGGACAGGAACCTACGAGCAGTACTTC,CASSLGTGTYEQYF
TRBV4-2,.,many,TRBJ1-1,17,TGTGCCAGCAGCCAAGAGGGGGCGACTGGACCGAACACTGAAGCTTTCTTT,CASSQEGATGPNTEAFF
TRBV6-2/TRBV6-3,.,few,TRBJ2-5,11,TGTGCCAGCACGCTTCGAGAGACCCAGTACTTC,CASTLRETQYF
TRBV4-1,.,.,TRBJ2-5,15,TGCGCCAGCAGCCAAGATCTCGGGGGTTGGGAGACCCAGTACTTC,CASSQDLGGWETQYF
TRBV5-1,.,few,TRBJ1-1,14,TGCGCCAGCAGCTTTGGTACAGGGCACACTGAAGCTTTCTTT,CASSFGTGHTEAFF
TRBV12-3/TRBV12-4,.,.,TRBJ1-1,13,TGTGCCACCCGCCCCCCTGCGAGGGCTGAAGCTTTCTTT,CATRPPARAEAFF
TRBV10-2,.,few,TRBJ2-4,12,TGCGCCAGCAGTGAGTTACCGGCCCTTCAGTACTTC,CASSELPALQYF
TRBV29-1,.,few,TRBJ1-1,11,TGCAGCGGGGAAGTGAACACTGAAGCTTTCTTT,CSGEVNTEAFF
TRBV10-2,.,.,TRBJ2-7,14,TGCGCCAGTACTCCGGGACGGCTCTCGGACGAGCAGTACTTC,CASTPGRLSDEQYF
TRBV11-2,TRBD1,few,TRBJ2-3,15,TGTGCCAGCAGCTCTACAGGGGGCGAGACAGATACGCAGTATTTT,CASSSTGGETDTQYF
TRBV4-3,TRBD1,.,TRBJ2-1,17,TGCGCCAGCAGCCAAGATCTACGGCAGGGGGCATGGAATGAGCAGTTCTTC,CASSQDLRQGAWNEQFF
TRBV6-2/TRBV6-3,.,few,TRBJ1-5,14,TGTGCCAGCGCCCGGGCGGGGTACGATCAGCCCCAGCATTTT,CASARAGYDQPQHF
TRBV7-2,.,.,TRBJ2-2,14,TGTGCCAGCAGCTTGCCCGGGGATCCCGGGGAGCTGTTTTTT,CASSLPGDPGELFF
TRBV12-3/TRBV12-4,.,few,TRBJ2-7,14,TGTGCCAGCAGTTTAGAGAGGGTGTTGGGAGAGCAGTACTTC,CASSLERVLGEQYF
TRBV19,.,.,TRBJ1-5,14,TGTGCCAGTAGTATAGACAGGGGCCGTCGGCCCCAGCATTTT,CASSIDRGRRPQHF
TRBV4-2,.,many,TRBJ2-7,12,TGTGCCAGCAGCCAAGACTTTAGCGAGCAGTACTTC,CASSQDFSEQYF
TRBV4-3,.,few,TRBJ2-1,15,TGCGCCAGCAGCCAAGATCAAAGGGATTACAATGAGCAGTTCTTC,CASSQDQRDYNEQFF
TRBV10-2,TRBD1,.,TRBJ1-1,13,TGCGCCAGCTCTTCCGGGACAGTCACTGAAGCTTTCTTT,CASSSGTVTEAFF
TRBV29-1,TRBD2,few,TRBJ2-2,17,TGCAGCGTTGAAGACCCGGGTCCAGCGGGGGGATCCGGGGAGCTGTTTTTT,CSVEDPGPAGGSGELFF
TRBV16,.,few,TRBJ1-5,15,TGTGCCAGCAGCCAATCGGAGACGGATAATCAGCCCCAGCATTTT,CASSQSETDNQPQHF
TRBV4-1,.,.,TRBJ1-3,15,TGCGCCATCAGCCAAGATAAGGACTCTGGAAACACCATATATTTT,CAISQDKDSGNTIYF
TRBV7-9,TRBD1,few,TRBJ2-4,12,TGTGCCACAGGACAGGGAAAAAACATTCAGTACTTC,CATGQGKNIQYF
TRBV2,.,few,TRBJ2-7,13,TGTGCCTTGTTAAGGGCAGGGGACTACGAGCAGTACTTC,CALLRAGDYEQYF
TRBV5-1,TRBD1,many,TRBJ2-1,15,TGCGCCAGCAGCTTCACCGGGACAGAGGTTAATGAGCAGTTCTTC,CASSFTGTEVNEQFF
TRBV4-1,.,.,TRBJ2-3,13,TGCGCCAGCGGCCCCGGGGGCACAGATACGCAGTATTTT,CASGPGGTDTQYF